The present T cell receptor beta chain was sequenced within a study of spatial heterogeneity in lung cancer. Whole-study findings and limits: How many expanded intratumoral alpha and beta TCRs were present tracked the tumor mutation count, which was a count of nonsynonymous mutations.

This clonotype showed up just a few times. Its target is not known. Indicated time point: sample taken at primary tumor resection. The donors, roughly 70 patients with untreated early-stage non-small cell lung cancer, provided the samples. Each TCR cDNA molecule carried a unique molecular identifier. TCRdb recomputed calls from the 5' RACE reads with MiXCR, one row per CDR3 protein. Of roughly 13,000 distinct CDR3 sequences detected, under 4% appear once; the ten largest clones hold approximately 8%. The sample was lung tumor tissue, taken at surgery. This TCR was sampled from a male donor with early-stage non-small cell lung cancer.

Written as DNA, the CDR3 is TGTGCCAGCAGTGAGGGCCCGATTAAAACTGGAAACACCATATATTTT. This encodes CASSEGPIKTGNTIYF. The chain couples TRBV2 to TRBJ1-3, with unresolved D. CDR1 SNHLY and CDR2 FYNNEI come from the germline V gene. V lost 3 bases to trimming and J lost 2 bases, with 14 bases between them. This CDR3 spans 16 amino acids.